This passage covers 14 T cell receptor beta chains from one sample sequenced in a study of CD8 T cells in Susac syndrome. Reverse transcription of about 0.5 to 1 ug RNA was carried out with random hexamers. TCRdb reprocessed the immunoSEQ multiplex PCR reads via MiXCR and lists one record per CDR3 protein. The sample records under 150,000 distinct CDR3 sequences, around 95% being singletons. Sequencing was done on a sample of CD4+ T cells from PBMCs. These receptors all come from a human donor with Susac syndrome.

The chain is built from TRBV7-2 and TRBJ2-2; no clear D gene. The V and J ends lost 8 bases and 0 bases respectively, with 16 bases between them. Germline V gene data show CDR1 as SGHTA and CDR2 as FQGNSA. The CDR3 consists of 16 residues. The CDR3 here is CASAPPAGANTGELFF. The CDR3 coding sequence is TGTGCCAGCGCCCCCCCGGCAGGAGCGAACACCGGGGAGCTGTTTTTT. Supplemented by reference TRBV7-2 and TRBJ2-2, the full variable domain reads GAGVSQSPSNKVTEKGKDVELRCDPISGHTALYWYRQSLGQGLEFLIYFQGNSAPDKSGLPSDRFSAERTGGSVSTLTIQRTQQEDSAVYLCASAPPAGANTGELFFGEGSRLTVL.

The chain employs TRBV3-1 and TRBJ1-6, with TRBD1 as a possible D gene (5 bases). This CDR3 is built from 15 residues. Germline V CDR1 and CDR2: LGHDT, YNNKEL (reference sequence). V lost 2 bases and J lost 1, with 6 bases in between. The chain's CDR3 is CASSQQGSYNSPLHF. The CDR3 DNA reads as TGTGCCAGCAGCCAACAGGGTTCCTATAATTCACCCCTCCACTTT.

This sequence joins TRBV3-1 and TRBJ2-5; D is perhaps TRBD2 (6 bases). The CDR3 consists of 16 residues. The germline CDR1 and CDR2 sequences are LGHDT and YNNKEL (reference sequence). Trimming left V 3 bases short and J 1 base short, with 15 bases between. CDR3 residues: CASSHRAGRGQETQYF. The CDR3 nucleotides read TGTGCCAGCAGCCATCGGGCGGGAAGAGGCCAAGAGACCCAGTACTTC.

V usage is TRBV7-8 and J usage is TRBJ1-1; D is unclear. Germline lookup yields CDR1 SGHVS and CDR2 FQNEAQ. Trimming removed 1 base at V and 3 bases at J, with 9 bases between. The CDR3 loop spans 14 amino acids. The CDR3 here is CASSLGLSHTEAFF. The CDR3 coding sequence is TGTGCCAGCAGCTTAGGTCTATCGCACACTGAAGCTTTCTTT.

The V and J genes are TRBV7-3 and TRBJ2-7, with 7 bases lining up with TRBD1. V was pared by 5 bases and J by 2 bases, with 9 bases of the junction left unmatched. This CDR3 is 15 amino acids long. From germline, CDR1 is SGHTA and CDR2 FQGTGA. The CDR3, as DNA: TGTGCCAGCAGCCCCTCAGGGGGTGGCGCCTACGAGCAGTACTTC. It yields the protein CASSPSGGGAYEQYF.

The chain employs TRBV2 and TRBJ2-3; D is ambiguous. The CDR3 is made up of 14 amino acids. Germline CDR1 SNHLY, CDR2 FYNNEI. Trimming pared 4 bases from V and 2 bases from J, leaving 10 bases between. The CDR3 spells CASSVGGYTDTQYF. The CDR3 DNA reads as TGTGCCAGCAGTGTCGGCGGATACACAGATACGCAGTATTTT.

The chain couples TRBV20-1 to TRBJ2-1, with 7 positions matching TRBD1. V shed 5 bases and J 7 bases; nucleotides not matched to a gene: 14. CDR1 DFQATT and CDR2 SNEGSKA come from the germline V gene (reference sequence). The CDR3 consists of 15 residues. CDR3 in amino acids: CSAHNRGAWANEQFF. In DNA, the CDR3 is TGCAGTGCTCATAACAGGGGAGCTTGGGCGAATGAGCAGTTCTTC.

This rearrangement joins TRBV6-5 to TRBJ2-3; 13 nucleotides align to TRBD2. This CDR3 is built from 17 residues. The ends lost 4 bases at V and 4 bases at J; junction bases unmatched: 8. The germline gives CDR1 MNHEY, CDR2 SVGAGI. As DNA, the CDR3 is TGTGCCAGCAGTTTCACCGGGACTAGCGGGAACTCAGATACGCAGTATTTT. This translates into CASSFTGTSGNSDTQYF.

The genes are TRBV4-1 and TRBJ1-2, with D perhaps matching TRBD1 (5 bases). There are 14 residues in the CDR3. V lost 4 bases, J lost 4 bases, and 13 bases lay in between. Germline V gene lookup returns CDR1 MGHRA and CDR2 YSYEKL. This CDR3 reads CASSPPGGVYGYTF. The CDR3 DNA reads TGCGCCAGCAGCCCCCCCGGGGGAGTCTATGGCTACACCTTC.

The J gene is TRBJ2-3, the V gene TRBV7-9; no firm D call. Germline V gives CDR1 SEHNR, CDR2 FQNEAQ (reference sequence). Trimming left V 5 bases short and J 4 bases short, with 10 bases between. The CDR3 runs to 13 residues. DNA for the CDR3: TGTGCCAGCAGCCGAGACACTTCAGATACGCAGTATTTT. This codes for CASSRDTSDTQYF.

About this clonotype itself: Germline is not matched at one junction end, which may reflect a read error. The chain couples TRBV18 to TRBJ2-7; 7 nucleotides line up with TRBD1. The germline V gene has CDR1 KGHSH and CDR2 LQKENI. This CDR3 is 16 amino acids long. As DNA, the CDR3 is TGTGCCAGCTCAGCACCTGGGGCAGGGGGTTCCCACGAGCAGTACTTC. Amino acid sequence: CASSAPGAGGSHEQYF.

V and J are TRBV6-2 or TRBV6-3 and TRBJ2-7; D is unresolved. CDR1 MNHEY and CDR2 SVGEGT come from the germline V gene. This CDR3 is 12 amino acids long. Between the trimmed V and J ends, which lost 6 bases and 4 bases, there was a span of 10 bases. CDR3 loop: CASRNEWYEQYF. DNA for the CDR3: TGTGCCAGCAGGAATGAGTGGTACGAGCAGTACTTC.

This clonotype was counted once. The rearrangement joins TRBV28 to TRBJ2-2, with 7 bases matching TRBD1. CDR1 MDHEN and CDR2 SYDVKM come from the germline V gene. The V segment lost 6 bases and the J segment 7 bases; nucleotides outside the gene matches: 11. The CDR3 sequence is 15 residues long. The DNA of the CDR3 is TGTGCCAGCAGCCCCACAGGGGTGAGCGGCGGGGAGCTGTTTTTT. Encoded protein: CASSPTGVSGGELFF.

The rearrangement joins TRBV7-6 to TRBJ2-7, with 7 bases aligning to TRBD1. The CDR3 is 14 amino acids. With 5 bases clipped from V and 6 bases from J, the junction kept 10 bases outside the gene matches. Germline V gene data show CDR1 as SGHVS and CDR2 as FNYEAQ. CDR3 DNA sequence: TGTGCCAGCAGCCCAAACTATAACAGGGGCGAGCAGTACTTC. Protein: CASSPNYNRGEQYF.